The T cell receptor (beta chain) under discussion was sequenced for a study of patients and donors after allogeneic stem cell transplantation. V lost 6 bases to trimming and J lost 2 bases, with 10 bases between them. The CDR3 has 13 amino acids. Per germline, CDR1 SGHTA and CDR2 FQGNSA. Each CDR3 protein is one row after TCRdb ran MiXCR on the RT-PCR reads. The sample holds about 87,000 distinct CDR3 sequences; 4.5% to 5% are singletons and the top ten take about 2.5%. In its sample, this clonotype was seen many times. This TCR was recovered from a human donor who was either an allogeneic HSCT recipient or a stem cell or donor lymphocyte infusion donor (not recorded which). It is not recorded whose cells these are; they may come from a transplant donor. The chain uses TRBV7-2 and TRBJ2-5; the D gene is possibly TRBD2 (6 bases). The specimen sequenced was blood, either unsorted or a sorted T cell fraction (not recorded which). CDR3 nucleotides: TGTGCCAGCAGTCCGGGGGAACAAGAGACCCAGTACTTC. It encodes CASSPGEQETQYF.